The rows below give T cell receptor beta chains drawn from one sample of a study of OX40 agonist ivuxolimab in advanced cancers. The method was immunoSEQ multiplex PCR; TCRdb's version includes in-frame clones alone and lacks a portion of them. The sample has tens of thousands of clones, about 80% seen once. The sequencing here drew on CD4+ or CD8+ T cells sorted from blood, taken in a trial of the OX40 agonist ivuxolimab. These receptors were collected from an adult with an advanced solid tumor such as melanoma, head and neck, liver or kidney cancer. The CDR3 runs from the conserved cysteine through the conserved F or W. Fields, in order: D gene, clone size, J gene, V gene, CDR3 DNA, CDR3 protein. D genes are given only for firm matches. Some rows have no size entry. The others give once, few or many, or a class for an expanded clone.

. . TRBJ1-1 TRBV28 TGTGCCAGCAGTTTATATGCACGGGGTAGTGGCTCTGAAGCTTTCTTT CASSLYARGSGSEAFF
. . TRBJ2-3 TRBV14 TGTGCCAGCAGCCGCGGGGGCAGGGGAGGTACGCAGTATTTT CASSRGGRGGTQYF
. . TRBJ2-7 TRBV5-1 TGCGCCAGCAGCTCCCGTGGATCGGCAGCATACGAGCAGTACTTC CASSSRGSAAYEQYF
TRBD1 few TRBJ2-3 TRBV14 TGTGCCAGCAGCCCTACAGGACAGGTCACAGATACGCAGTATTTT CASSPTGQVTDTQYF
. . TRBJ1-1 TRBV18 TGTGCCAGCTCACCAACGACAGGTGGGGAAGCTTTCTTT CASSPTTGGEAFF
. . TRBJ2-3 TRBV21-1 TGTGCCAGCATTAATGAGCTCGCCGGCACAGATACGCAGTATTTT CASINELAGTDTQYF
TRBD1 . TRBJ2-7 TRBV5-1 TGCGCCAGCAGCTCCACCGGGACAGGGAACGAGCAGTACTTC CASSSTGTGNEQYF
. . TRBJ1-2 TRBV19 TGTGCCAGTAGTCGGGACGGTGCCTTCTATGGCTACACCTTC CASSRDGAFYGYTF
. few TRBJ2-2 TRBV5-4 TGTGCCAGCAGCTTGTACGGTCTAGAAAACACCGGGGAGCTGTTTTTT CASSLYGLENTGELFF
. once TRBJ2-1 TRBV9 TGTGCCAGCAGCGTAGAGTGGCAAAGTGAGCAGTTCTTC CASSVEWQSEQFF
. . TRBJ2-1 TRBV5-6 TGTGCCAGCAGCTTGAGCGGAAATGAGCAGTTCTTC CASSLSGNEQFF
. few TRBJ1-1 TRBV7-9 TGTGCCAGCAGCTTAGAGGCCAGGGGCACTGAAGCTTTCTTT CASSLEARGTEAFF
. few TRBJ2-7 TRBV28 TGTGCCAGCATGACTTTAAGCTACGAGCAGTACTTC CASMTLSYEQYF
. once TRBJ1-1 TRBV19 TGTGCCAGTGTCGGAGGGGCAGGGGCTCGGGCTGAAGCTTTCTTT CASVGGAGARAEAFF
. . TRBJ1-5 TRBV7-2 TGTGCCAGCAGCGACCGCCAACAGGGAAATCAGCCCCAGCATTTT CASSDRQQGNQPQHF